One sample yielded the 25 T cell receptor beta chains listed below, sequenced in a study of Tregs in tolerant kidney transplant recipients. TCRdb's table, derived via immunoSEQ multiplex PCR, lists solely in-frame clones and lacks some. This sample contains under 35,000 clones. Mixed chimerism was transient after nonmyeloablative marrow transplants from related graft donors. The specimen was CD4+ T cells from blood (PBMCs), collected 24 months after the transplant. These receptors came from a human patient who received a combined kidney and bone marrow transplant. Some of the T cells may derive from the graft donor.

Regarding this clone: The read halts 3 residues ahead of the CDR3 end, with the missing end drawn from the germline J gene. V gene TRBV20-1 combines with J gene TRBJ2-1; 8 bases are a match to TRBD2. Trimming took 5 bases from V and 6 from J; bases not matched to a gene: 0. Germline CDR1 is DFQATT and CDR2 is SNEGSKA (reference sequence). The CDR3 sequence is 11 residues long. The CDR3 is CSAGLANEQFF. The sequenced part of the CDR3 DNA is TGCAGTGCTGGACTAGCCAATGAG.

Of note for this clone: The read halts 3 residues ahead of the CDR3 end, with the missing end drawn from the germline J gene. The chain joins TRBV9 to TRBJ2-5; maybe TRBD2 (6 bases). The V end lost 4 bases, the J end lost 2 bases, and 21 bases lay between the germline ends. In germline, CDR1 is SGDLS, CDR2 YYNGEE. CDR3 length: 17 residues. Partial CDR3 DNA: TGTGCCAGCAGCTTCGGACTCTTAGCGGTCCAACAAGAGACC. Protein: CASSFGLLAVQQET. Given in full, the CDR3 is CASSFGLLAVQQETQYF. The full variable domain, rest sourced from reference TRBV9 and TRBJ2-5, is DSGVTQTPKHLITATGQRVTLRCSPRSGDLSVYWYQQSLDQGLQFLIQYYNGEERAKGNILERFSAQQFPDLHSELNLSSLELGDSALYFCASSFGLLAVQQETQYFGPGTRLLVL.

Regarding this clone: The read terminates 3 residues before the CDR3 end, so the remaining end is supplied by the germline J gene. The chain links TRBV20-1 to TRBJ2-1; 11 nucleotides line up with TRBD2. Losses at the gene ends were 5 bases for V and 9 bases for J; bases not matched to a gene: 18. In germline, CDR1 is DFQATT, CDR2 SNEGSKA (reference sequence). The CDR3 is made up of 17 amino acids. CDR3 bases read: TGCAGTGCTGGAACCTCGGGCACTAGCGGGAGTAGTGGTGAG. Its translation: CSAGTSGTSGSSGE. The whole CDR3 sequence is CSAGTSGTSGSSGEQFF.

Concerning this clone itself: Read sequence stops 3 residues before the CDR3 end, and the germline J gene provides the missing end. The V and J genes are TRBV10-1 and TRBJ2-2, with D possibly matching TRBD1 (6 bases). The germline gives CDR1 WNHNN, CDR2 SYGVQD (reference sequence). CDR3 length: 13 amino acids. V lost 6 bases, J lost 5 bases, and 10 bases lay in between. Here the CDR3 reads CASRPTGTGELFF. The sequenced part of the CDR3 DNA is TGCGCCAGCAGACCTACAGGGACCGGGGAG.

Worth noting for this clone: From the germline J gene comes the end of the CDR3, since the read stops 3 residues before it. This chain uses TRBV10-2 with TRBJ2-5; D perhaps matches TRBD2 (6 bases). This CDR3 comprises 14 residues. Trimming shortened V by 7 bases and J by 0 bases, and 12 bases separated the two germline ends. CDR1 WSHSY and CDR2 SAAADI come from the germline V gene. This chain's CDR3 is CASKARGHQETQYF. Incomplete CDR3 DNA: TGCGCCAGCAAGGCGCGGGGACACCAAGAGACC.

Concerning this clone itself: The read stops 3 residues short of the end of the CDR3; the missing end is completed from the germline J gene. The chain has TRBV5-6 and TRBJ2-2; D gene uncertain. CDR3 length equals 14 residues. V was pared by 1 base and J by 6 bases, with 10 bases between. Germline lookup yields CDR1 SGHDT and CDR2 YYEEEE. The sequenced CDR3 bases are TGTGCCAGCAGCTTGTTCTCCCCCCCCGGGGAG. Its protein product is CASSLFSPPGE. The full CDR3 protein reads CASSLFSPPGELFF.

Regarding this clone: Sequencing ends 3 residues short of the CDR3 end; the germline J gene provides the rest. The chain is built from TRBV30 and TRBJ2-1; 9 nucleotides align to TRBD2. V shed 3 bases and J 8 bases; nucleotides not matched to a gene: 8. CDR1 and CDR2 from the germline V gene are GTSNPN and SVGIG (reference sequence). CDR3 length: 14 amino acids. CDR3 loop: CAWRSGGRAYEQFF. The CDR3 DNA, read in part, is TGTGCCTGGAGATCGGGCGGGAGGGCCTATGAG.

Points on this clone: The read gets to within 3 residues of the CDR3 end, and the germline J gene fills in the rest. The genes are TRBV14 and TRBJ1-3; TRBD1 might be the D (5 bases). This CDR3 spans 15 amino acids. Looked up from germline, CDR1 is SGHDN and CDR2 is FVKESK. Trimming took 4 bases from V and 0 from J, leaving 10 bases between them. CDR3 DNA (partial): TGTGCCAGCAGCCGCGACAGTCACTCTGGAAACACC. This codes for CASSRDSHSGNT. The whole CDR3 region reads CASSRDSHSGNTIYF.

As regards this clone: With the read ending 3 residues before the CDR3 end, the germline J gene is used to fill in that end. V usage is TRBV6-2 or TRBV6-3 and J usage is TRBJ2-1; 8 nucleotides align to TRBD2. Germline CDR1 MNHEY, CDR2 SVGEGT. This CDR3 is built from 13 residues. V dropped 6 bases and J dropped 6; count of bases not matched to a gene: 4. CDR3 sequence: CASSSLAGNEQFF. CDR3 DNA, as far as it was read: TGTGCCAGCAGCTCTCTAGCGGGCAATGAG.

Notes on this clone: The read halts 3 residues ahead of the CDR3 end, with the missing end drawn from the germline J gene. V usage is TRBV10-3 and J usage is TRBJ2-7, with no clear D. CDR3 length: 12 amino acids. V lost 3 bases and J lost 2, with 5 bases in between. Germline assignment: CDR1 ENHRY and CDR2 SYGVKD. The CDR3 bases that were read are TGTGCCATCAGTGAAAGGGCCTACGAG. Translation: CAISERAYE. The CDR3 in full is CAISERAYEQYF.

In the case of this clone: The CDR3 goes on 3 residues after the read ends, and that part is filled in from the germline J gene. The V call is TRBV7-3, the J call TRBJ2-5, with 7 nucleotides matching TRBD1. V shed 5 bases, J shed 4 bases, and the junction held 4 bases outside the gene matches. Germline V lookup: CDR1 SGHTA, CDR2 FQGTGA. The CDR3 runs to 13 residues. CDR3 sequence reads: CASSRTGVETQYF. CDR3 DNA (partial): TGTGCCAGCAGCCGCACAGGGGTAGAGACC.

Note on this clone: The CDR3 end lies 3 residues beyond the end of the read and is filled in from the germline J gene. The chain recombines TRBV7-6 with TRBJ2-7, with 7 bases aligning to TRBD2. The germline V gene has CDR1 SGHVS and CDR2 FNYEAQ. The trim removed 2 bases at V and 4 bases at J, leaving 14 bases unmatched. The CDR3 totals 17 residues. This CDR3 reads CASSLTGGTPGWYEQYF. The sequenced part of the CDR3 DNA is TGTGCCAGCAGCTTAACCGGGGGGACCCCGGGGTGGTACGAG.

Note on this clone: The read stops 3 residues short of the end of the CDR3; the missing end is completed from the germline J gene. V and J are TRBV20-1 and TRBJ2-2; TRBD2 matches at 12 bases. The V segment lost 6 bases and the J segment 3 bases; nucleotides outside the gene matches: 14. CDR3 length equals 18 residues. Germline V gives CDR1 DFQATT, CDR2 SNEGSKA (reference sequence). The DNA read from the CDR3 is TGCAGTGCAACTAAACGGACTAGCGGGAAGCGTTACACCGGGGAG. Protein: CSATKRTSGKRYTGE. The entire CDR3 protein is CSATKRTSGKRYTGELFF.

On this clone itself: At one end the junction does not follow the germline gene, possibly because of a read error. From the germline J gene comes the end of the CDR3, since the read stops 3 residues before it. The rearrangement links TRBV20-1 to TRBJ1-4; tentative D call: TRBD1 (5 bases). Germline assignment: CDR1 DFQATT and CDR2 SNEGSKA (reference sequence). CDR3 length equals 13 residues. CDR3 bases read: TGCAGTGCTAGAGGACAGCCTAATGAGAAA. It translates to CSARGQPNEK. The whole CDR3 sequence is CSARGQPNEKLFF.

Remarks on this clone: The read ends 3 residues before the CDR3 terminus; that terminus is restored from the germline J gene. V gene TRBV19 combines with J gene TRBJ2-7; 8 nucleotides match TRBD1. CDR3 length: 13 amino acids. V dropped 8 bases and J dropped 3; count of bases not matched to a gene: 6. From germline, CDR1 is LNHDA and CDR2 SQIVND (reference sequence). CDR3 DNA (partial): TGTGCCAGTTCCTTAGGACAGGGCTACGAG. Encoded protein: CASSLGQGYE. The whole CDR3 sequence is CASSLGQGYEQYF. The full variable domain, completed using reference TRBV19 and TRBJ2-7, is DGGITQSPKYLFRKEGQNVTLSCEQNLNHDAMYWYRQDPGQGLRLIYYSQIVNDFQKGDIAEGYSVSREKKESFPLTVTSAQKNPTAFYLCASSLGQGYEQYFGPGTRLTVT.

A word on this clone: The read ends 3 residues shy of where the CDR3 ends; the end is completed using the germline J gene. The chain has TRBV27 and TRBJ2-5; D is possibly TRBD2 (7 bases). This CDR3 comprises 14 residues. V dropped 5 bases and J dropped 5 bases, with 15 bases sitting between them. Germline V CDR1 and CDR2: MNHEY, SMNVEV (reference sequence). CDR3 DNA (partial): TGTGCCAGCAGTCGAGGGGGAGGGTTGGAGACC. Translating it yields CASSRGGGLET. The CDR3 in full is CASSRGGGLETQYF.

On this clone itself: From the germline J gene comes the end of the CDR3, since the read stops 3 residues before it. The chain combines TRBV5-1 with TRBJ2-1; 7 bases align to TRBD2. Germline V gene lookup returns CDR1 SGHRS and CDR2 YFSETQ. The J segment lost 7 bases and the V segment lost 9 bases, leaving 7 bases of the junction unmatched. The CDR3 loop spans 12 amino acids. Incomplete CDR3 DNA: TGCGCCAAGAGCGGGGAAGGGAATGAG. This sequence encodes CAKSGEGNE. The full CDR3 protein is CAKSGEGNEQFF.

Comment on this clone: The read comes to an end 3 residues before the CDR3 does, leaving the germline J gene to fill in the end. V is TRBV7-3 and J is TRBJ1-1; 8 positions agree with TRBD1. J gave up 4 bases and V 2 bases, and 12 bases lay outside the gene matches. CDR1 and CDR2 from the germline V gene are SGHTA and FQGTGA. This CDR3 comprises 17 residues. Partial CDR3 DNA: TGTGCCAGCAGCTTAGCCCCCCAGGGGGCGGTGGGCACTGAA. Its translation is CASSLAPQGAVGTE. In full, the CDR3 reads CASSLAPQGAVGTEAFF.

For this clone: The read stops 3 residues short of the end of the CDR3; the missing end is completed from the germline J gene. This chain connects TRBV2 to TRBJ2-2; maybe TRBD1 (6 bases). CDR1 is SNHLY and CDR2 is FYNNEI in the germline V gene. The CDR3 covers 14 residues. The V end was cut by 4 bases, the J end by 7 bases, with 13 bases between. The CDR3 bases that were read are TGTGCCAGCAGTGCCGGACAGACCTACGGGGAG. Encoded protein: CASSAGQTYGE. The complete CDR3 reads CASSAGQTYGELFF. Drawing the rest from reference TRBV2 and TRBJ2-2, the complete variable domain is EPEVTQTPSHQVTQMGQEVILRCVPISNHLYFYWYRQILGQKVEFLVSFYNNEISEKSEIFDDQFSVERPDGSNFTLKIRSTKLEDSAMYFCASSAGQTYGELFFGEGSRLTVL.

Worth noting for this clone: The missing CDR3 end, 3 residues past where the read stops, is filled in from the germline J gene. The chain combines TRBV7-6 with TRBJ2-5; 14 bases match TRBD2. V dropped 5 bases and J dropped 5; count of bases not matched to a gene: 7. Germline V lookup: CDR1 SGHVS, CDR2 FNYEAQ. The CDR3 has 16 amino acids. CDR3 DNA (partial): TGTGCCAGCAGCCCGGGACTAGCGGGAGACGGGGAGACC. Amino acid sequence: CASSPGLAGDGET. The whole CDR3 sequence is CASSPGLAGDGETQYF.

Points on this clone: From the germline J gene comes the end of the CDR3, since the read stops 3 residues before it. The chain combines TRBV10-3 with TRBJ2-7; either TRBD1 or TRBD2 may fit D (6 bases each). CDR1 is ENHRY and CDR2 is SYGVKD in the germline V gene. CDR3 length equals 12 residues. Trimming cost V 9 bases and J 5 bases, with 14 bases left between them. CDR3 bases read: TGTGCCATTCGGGCGGAGGGGGACGAG. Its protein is CAIRAEGDE. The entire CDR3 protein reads CAIRAEGDEQYF.

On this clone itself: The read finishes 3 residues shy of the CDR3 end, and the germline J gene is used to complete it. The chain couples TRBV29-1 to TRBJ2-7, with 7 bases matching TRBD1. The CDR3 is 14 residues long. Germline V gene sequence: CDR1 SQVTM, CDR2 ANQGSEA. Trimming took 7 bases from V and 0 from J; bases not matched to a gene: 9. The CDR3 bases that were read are TGCAGCGCTAAGCGGACAGGAATCTCCTACGAG. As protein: CSAKRTGISYE. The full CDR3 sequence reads CSAKRTGISYEQYF.

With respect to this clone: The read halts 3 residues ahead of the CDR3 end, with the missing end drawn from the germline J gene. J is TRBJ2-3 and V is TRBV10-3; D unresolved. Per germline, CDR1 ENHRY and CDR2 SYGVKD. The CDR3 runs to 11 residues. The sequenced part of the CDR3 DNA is TGTGCCATCAGTGACACGTACTCG. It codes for CAISDTYS. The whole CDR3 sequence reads CAISDTYSQYF.

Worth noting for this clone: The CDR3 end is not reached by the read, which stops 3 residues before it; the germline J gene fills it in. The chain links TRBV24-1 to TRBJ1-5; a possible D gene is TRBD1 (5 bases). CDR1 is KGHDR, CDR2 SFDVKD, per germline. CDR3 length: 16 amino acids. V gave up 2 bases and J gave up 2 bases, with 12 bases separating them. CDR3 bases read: TGTGCCACCAGTGATTCCAAGACGGGGGGCAATCAGCCC. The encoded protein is CATSDSKTGGNQP. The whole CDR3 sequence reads CATSDSKTGGNQPQHF.

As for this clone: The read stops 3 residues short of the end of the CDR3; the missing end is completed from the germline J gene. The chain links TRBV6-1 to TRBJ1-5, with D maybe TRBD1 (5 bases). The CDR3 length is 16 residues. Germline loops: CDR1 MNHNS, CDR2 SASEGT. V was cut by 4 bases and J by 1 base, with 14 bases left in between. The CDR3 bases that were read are TGTGCCAGCAGTGCGTTAGGCAGGGAGAGCAATCAGCCC. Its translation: CASSALGRESNQP. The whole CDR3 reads CASSALGRESNQPQHF.